A selection of T cell receptor beta chains follows, all from one sample in a study of shared clonotypes between healthy human individuals. Assay: immunoSEQ multiplex PCR; the TCRdb copy retains only in-frame clones and omits some. The data contain about 2.4 million clones, 80% to 95% of them singletons. Sequencing was done on a sample of naive CD4+ T cells from PBMCs. These receptors all stem from a man aged 18 to 30 in good health. Some clones in this sample may be carry-over from other donors' samples. CDR3s include the opening cysteine and the closing phenylalanine or tryptophan. The D gene is left open where the match is weak. Clone size is given for some rows only: seen once, a few or many times, or a class if the clone is expanded.

j_gene	abundance	d_gene	v_gene	CDR3aa	CDR3nt
TRBJ1-5	-	-	TRBV6-5	CASSPVPYSNQPQHF	TGTGCCAGCAGCCCTGTCCCTTATAGCAATCAGCCCCAGCATTTT
TRBJ2-5	-	TRBD2	TRBV28	CASSLWLAGVEETQYF	TGTGCCAGCAGTTTATGGCTAGCGGGAGTTGAAGAGACCCAGTACTTC
TRBJ2-7	once	-	TRBV4-1	CASSPRTGPLYEQYF	TGCGCCAGCAGCCCCAGGACTGGACCGCTCTACGAGCAGTACTTC
TRBJ2-4	-	TRBD2	TRBV28	CASSSRLAGGGNIQYF	TGTGCCAGCAGTTCCCGACTAGCGGGGGGGGGAAACATTCAGTACTTC
TRBJ2-2	-	-	TRBV4-1	CASSQSPPTSHTGELFF	TGCGCCAGCAGCCAATCTCCTCCTACTAGCCACACCGGGGAGCTGTTTTTT
TRBJ1-1	-	TRBD1	TRBV7-9	CASSLGAGGPNTEAFF	TGTGCCAGCAGCTTAGGGGCAGGGGGTCCAAACACTGAAGCTTTCTTT
TRBJ2-7	-	TRBD1	TRBV4-1	CASSRQGQGATSSYEQYF	TGCGCCAGCAGCCGTCAGGGACAGGGGGCGACAAGCTCCTACGAGCAGTACTTC
TRBJ1-1	few	-	TRBV7-2	CASSLAPRLGAFF	TGTGCCAGCAGCTTAGCCCCTCGGTTGGGAGCTTTCTTT
TRBJ2-1	-	TRBD2	TRBV10-1	CASSESSGSYNEQFF	TGCGCCAGCAGTGAGTCTAGCGGGAGTTACAATGAGCAGTTCTTC
TRBJ2-7	-	-	TRBV5-1	CASSPRGGSTYEQYF	TGCGCCAGCAGCCCACGCGGGGGCAGTACGTACGAGCAGTACTTC
TRBJ2-1	-	TRBD2	TRBV27	CASSHTLGGRVNEQFF	TGTGCCAGCAGTCACACGTTGGGCGGGAGGGTCAATGAGCAGTTCTTC
TRBJ1-2	-	TRBD1	TRBV29-1	CSVDDRAGYGYTF	TGCAGCGTTGATGACAGGGCGGGATATGGCTACACCTTC
TRBJ2-7	-	TRBD2	TRBV7-9	CASSRLAGPYEQYF	TGTGCCAGCAGCCGACTAGCGGGACCCTACGAGCAGTACTTC
TRBJ1-3	-	-	TRBV15	CATSSDSGNTIYF	TGTGCCACCAGCAGCGACAGTGGAAACACCATATATTTT
TRBJ1-4	-	-	TRBV10-3	CAIGDRLTEEKLFF	TGTGCCATCGGTGACAGACTAACGGAGGAAAAACTGTTTTTT
TRBJ1-3	-	TRBD1	TRBV6-5	CASSTSGGDTIYF	TGTGCCAGCAGTACCTCAGGGGGGGACACCATATATTTT
TRBJ2-1	-	-	TRBV7-3	CASSLRGYNEQFF	TGTGCCAGCAGCTTACGAGGGTACAATGAGCAGTTCTTC
TRBJ2-5	-	-	TRBV5-1	CASSPTPGMRETQYF	TGCGCCAGCAGCCCCACCCCCGGGATGAGGGAGACCCAGTACTTC
TRBJ2-3	-	-	TRBV11-3	CASSSDSGDTQYF	TGTGCCAGCAGCTCGGACAGTGGAGATACGCAGTATTTT
TRBJ1-1	once	-	TRBV5-4	CASSPGLMQMNTEAFF	TGTGCCAGCAGCCCGGGACTGATGCAAATGAACACTGAAGCTTTCTTT
TRBJ2-1	-	TRBD1	TRBV5-4	CASSALTGGGYNEQFF	TGTGCCAGCAGCGCCCTCACAGGGGGCGGCTACAATGAGCAGTTCTTC
TRBJ2-2	-	-	TRBV7-3	CASSLGTSGGELFF	TGTGCCAGCAGCTTAGGGACCTCTGGCGGGGAGCTGTTTTTT
TRBJ2-7	once	-	TRBV18	CASSPAGSYEQYF	TGTGCCAGCTCACCTGCGGGATCCTACGAGCAGTACTTC
TRBJ1-1	-	-	TRBV28	CASRYRRVMNTEAFF	TGTGCCAGCAGGTACAGGAGGGTCATGAACACTGAAGCTTTCTTT
TRBJ1-4	-	-	TRBV19	CASTAGFGNEKLFF	TGTGCCAGTACCGCGGGCTTCGGGAATGAAAAACTGTTTTTT
TRBJ2-2	-	TRBD2	TRBV6-1	CASSVPGLAYGELFF	TGTGCCAGCAGTGTTCCGGGACTAGCTTACGGGGAGCTGTTTTTT
TRBJ2-5	-	-	TRBV5-1	CASSLGLANVQETQYF	TGCGCCAGCAGCTTGGGGCTAGCGAACGTCCAAGAGACCCAGTACTTC
TRBJ1-1	-	-	TRBV7-8	CASSLSGPMNTEAFF	TGTGCCAGCAGCTTGTCGGGCCCAATGAACACTGAAGCTTTCTTT
TRBJ1-1	few	-	TRBV2	CASSQEGNTEAFF	TGTGCCAGCAGTCAAGAGGGGAACACTGAAGCTTTCTTT